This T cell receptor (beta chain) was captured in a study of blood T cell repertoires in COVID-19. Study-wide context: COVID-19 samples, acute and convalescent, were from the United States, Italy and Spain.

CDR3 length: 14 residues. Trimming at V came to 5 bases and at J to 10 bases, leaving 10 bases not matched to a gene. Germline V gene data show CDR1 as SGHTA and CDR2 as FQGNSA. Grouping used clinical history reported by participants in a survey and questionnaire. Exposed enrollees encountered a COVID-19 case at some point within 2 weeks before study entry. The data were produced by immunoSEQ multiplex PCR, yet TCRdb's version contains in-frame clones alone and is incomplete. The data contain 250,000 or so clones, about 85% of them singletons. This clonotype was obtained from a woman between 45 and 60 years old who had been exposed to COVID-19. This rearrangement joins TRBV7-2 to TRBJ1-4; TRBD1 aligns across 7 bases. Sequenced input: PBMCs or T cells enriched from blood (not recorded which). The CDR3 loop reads CASSQTGAVVKLFF. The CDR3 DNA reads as TGTGCCAGCAGCCAAACAGGGGCCGTTGTAAAACTGTTTTTT.